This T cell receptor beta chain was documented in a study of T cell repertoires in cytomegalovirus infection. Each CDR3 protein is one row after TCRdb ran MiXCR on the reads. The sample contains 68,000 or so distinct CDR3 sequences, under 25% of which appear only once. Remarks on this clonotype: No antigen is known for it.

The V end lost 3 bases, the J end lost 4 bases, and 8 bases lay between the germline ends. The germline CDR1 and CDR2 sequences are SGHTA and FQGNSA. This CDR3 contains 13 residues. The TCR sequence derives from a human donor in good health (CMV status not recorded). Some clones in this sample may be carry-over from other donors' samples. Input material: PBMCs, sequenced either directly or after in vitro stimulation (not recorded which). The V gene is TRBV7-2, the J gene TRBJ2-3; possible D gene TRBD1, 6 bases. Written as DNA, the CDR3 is TGTGCCAGCAGCTTCGGACAGCCAGATACGCAGTATTTT. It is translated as CASSFGQPDTQYF.